The clone carrying this TCR beta chain occurred a few times. What it recognizes is unknown. V dropped 6 bases and J dropped 6 bases, with 10 bases sitting between them. From germline, CDR1 is WSHSY and CDR2 SAAADI. The CDR3 runs to 12 residues. The sample comes from a study of blood T cells in healthy people across ages. Using a J-beta primer mix together with a sample-barcoded 5' primer, a second PCR was run for roughly 6 to 12 cycles. Every sample gave at least 3 million paired-end reads containing CDR3. Each CDR3 protein gets one entry after TCRdb re-called the 5' RACE reads with MiXCR. The sample records around 1.5 million distinct CDR3 sequences, about 43% being singletons. Findings and caveats of the study: Naive T cell percentage showed a strong correlation with the diversity of TCR beta.

The amount of total RNA extracted per sample was at least 6 micrograms. The TCR was taken from a woman aged 18-29 years in good health. The chain joins TRBV10-2 to TRBJ2-3; perhaps TRBD2 as D (5 bases). What was sequenced was blood. In DNA, the CDR3 is TGCGCCAGCAGGAGGGAGTTGGATACGCAGTATTTT. This sequence encodes CASRRELDTQYF.